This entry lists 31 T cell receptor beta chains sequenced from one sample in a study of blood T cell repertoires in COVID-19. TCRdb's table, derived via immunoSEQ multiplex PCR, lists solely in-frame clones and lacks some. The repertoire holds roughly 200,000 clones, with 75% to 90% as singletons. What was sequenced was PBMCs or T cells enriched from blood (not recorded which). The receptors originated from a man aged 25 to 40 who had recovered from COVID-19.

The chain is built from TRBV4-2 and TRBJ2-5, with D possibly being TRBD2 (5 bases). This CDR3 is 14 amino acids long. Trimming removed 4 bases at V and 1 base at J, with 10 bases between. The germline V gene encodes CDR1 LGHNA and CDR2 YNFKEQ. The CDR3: CASSPSGSQETQYF. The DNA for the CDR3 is TGTGCCAGCAGCCCGAGCGGTTCCCAAGAGACCCAGTACTTC.

The CDR3 reads CASRERTGGNEKLFF. The DNA for the CDR3 is TGTGCCAGCAGAGAAAGGACAGGAGGGAATGAAAAACTGTTTTTT. This chain links TRBV2 with TRBJ1-4; 7 bases fit TRBD1. The CDR3 loop spans 15 amino acids. Trimming at V came to 6 bases and at J to 5 bases, leaving 9 bases not matched to a gene. Germline V gives CDR1 SNHLY, CDR2 FYNNEI.

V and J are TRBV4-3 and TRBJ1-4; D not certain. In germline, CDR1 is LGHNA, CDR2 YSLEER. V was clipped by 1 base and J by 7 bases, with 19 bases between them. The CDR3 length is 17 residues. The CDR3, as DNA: TGCGCCAGCAGCCAAGGTGGCCGGCTCTCCGGGAGTGAAAAACTGTTTTTT. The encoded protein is CASSQGGRLSGSEKLFF.

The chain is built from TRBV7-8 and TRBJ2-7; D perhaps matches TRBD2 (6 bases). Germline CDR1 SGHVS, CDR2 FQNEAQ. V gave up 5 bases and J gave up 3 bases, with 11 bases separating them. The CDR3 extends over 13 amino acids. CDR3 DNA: TGTGCCAGCAGCCGCTCGGAGGGCTACGAGCAGTACTTC. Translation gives CASSRSEGYEQYF.

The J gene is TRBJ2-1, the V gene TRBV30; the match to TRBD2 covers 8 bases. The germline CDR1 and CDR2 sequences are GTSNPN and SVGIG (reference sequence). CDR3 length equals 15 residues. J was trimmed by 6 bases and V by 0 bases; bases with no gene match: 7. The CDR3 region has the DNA TGTGCCTGGAGTGTACTTTCCGGGAGGGCCAATGAGCAGTTCTTC. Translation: CAWSVLSGRANEQFF. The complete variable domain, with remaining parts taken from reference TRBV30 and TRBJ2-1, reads SQTIHQWPATLVQPVGSPLSLECTVEGTSNPNLYWYRQAAGRGLQLLFYSVGIGQISSEVPQNLSASRPQDRQFILSSKKLLLSDSGFYLCAWSVLSGRANEQFFGPGTRLTVL.

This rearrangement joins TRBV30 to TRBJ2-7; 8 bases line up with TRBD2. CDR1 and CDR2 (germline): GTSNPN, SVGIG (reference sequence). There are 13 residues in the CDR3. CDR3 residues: CALIPGLAYEQYF. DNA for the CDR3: TGTGCACTTATCCCGGGACTAGCCTACGAGCAGTACTTC.

DNA for the CDR3: TGTGCCAGCAGCCCCCCCCCTGGGGGCCTTGGAAACACCATATATTTT. Translation gives CASSPPPGGLGNTIYF. The chain combines TRBV3-1 (or the pseudogene TRBV3-2) with TRBJ1-3; TRBD1 is a possible D gene (6 bases). The CDR3 totals 16 residues. Germline CDR1 LGHDT, CDR2 YNNKEL (reference sequence). V gave up 4 bases and J gave up 3 bases, with 16 bases separating them.

CDR3 in amino acids: CASSLFGGRTDTQYF. CDR3 sequence (DNA): TGTGCCAGCAGTTTATTTGGCGGGAGGACAGATACGCAGTATTTT. The chain carries TRBV27 and TRBJ2-3; 8 nucleotides match TRBD2. The CDR3 covers 15 residues. V was pared by 1 base and J by 3 bases, with 3 bases of the junction left unmatched. Germline V gene sequence: CDR1 MNHEY, CDR2 SMNVEV (reference sequence).

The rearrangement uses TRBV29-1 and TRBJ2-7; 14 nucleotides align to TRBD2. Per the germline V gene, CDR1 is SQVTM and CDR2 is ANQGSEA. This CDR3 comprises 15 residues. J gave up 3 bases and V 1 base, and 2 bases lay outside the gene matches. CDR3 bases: TGCAGCGTTGAAGGGGGGACTAGCGGGAGCTACGAGCAGTACTTC. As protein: CSVEGGTSGSYEQYF.

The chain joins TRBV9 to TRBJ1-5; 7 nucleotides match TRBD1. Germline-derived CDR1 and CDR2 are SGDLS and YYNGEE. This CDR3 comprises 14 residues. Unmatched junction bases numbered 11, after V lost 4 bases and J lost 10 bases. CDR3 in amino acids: CASSPGTARSPQHF. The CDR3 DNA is TGTGCCAGCAGCCCCGGGACAGCCCGATCCCCCCAGCATTTT.

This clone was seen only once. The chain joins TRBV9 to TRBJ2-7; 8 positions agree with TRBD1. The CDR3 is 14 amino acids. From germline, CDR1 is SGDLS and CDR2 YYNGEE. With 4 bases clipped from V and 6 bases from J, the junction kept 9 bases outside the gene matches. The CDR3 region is CASSPPGGWGEQYF. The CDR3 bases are TGTGCCAGCAGCCCTCCAGGGGGCTGGGGCGAGCAGTACTTC.

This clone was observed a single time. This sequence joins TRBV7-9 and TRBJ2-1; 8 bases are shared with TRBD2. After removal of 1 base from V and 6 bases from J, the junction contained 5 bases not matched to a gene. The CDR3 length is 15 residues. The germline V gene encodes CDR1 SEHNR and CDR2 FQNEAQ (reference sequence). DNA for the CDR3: TGTGCCAGCAGCTTAGTGGTAGCGGGGATCAATGAGCAGTTCTTC. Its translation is CASSLVVAGINEQFF.

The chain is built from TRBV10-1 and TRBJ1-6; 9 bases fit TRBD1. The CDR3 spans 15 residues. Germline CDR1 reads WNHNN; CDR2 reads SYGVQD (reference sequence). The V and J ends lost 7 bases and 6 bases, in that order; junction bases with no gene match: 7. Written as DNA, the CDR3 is TGCGCCAGCACCAAGGGGGACAGGGTTAATTCACCCCTCCACTTT. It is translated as CASTKGDRVNSPLHF.

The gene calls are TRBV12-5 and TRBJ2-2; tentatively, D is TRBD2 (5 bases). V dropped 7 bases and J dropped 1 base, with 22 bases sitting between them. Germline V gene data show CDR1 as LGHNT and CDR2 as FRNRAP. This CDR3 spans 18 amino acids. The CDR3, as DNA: TGTGCTAGTGCCAGAGGTTCTGGGATCGCGGGGAACACCGGGGAGCTGTTTTTT. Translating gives CASARGSGIAGNTGELFF.

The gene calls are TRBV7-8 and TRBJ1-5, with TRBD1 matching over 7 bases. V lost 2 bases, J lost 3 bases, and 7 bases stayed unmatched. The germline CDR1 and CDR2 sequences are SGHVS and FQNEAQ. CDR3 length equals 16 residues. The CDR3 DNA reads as TGTGCCAGCAGCTTAAGGGACAGAGGTCTCAATCAGCCCCAGCATTTT. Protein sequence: CASSLRDRGLNQPQHF.

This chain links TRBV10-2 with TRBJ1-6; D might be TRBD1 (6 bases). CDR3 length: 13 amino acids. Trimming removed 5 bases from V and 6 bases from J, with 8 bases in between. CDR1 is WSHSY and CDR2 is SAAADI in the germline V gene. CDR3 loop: CASSHRANSPLHF. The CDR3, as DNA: TGCGCCAGCAGTCACAGGGCTAATTCACCCCTCCACTTT.

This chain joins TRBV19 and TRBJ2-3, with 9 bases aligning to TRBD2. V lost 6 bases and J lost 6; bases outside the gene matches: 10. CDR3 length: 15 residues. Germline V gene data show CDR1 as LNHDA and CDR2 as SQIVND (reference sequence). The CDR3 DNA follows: TGTGCCAGTAGCGCCGCAGCGGGGGGTGTTGATACGCAGTATTTT. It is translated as CASSAAAGGVDTQYF.

The CDR3 reads CATSGRDSSEAFF. DNA of the CDR3: TGTGCCACCAGCGGGCGAGACAGTTCTGAAGCTTTCTTT. This chain connects TRBV15 to TRBJ1-1; perhaps TRBD1 as D (5 bases). This CDR3 spans 13 amino acids. Trimming took off 5 bases at V and 6 bases at J, with 13 bases between the two ends. Per germline, CDR1 LNHNV and CDR2 YYDKDF (reference sequence).

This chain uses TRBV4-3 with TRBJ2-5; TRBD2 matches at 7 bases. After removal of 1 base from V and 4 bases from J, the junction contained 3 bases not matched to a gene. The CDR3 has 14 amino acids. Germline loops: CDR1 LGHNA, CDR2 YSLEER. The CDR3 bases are TGCGCCAGCAGCCAAGTTGGCGGGGGAGAGACCCAGTACTTC. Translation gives CASSQVGGGETQYF.

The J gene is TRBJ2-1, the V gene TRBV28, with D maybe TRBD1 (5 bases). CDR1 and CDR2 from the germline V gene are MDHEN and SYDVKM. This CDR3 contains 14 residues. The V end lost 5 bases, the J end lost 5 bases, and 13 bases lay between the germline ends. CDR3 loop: CASSPQGVHNEQFF. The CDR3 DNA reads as TGTGCCAGCAGTCCCCAGGGTGTCCACAATGAGCAGTTCTTC.

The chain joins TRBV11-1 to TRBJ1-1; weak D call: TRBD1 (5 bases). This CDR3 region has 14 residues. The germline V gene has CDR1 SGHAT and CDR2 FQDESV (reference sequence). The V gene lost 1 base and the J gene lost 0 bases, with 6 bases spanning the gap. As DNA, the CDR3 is TGTGCCAGCAGCTTAGACAGGTTGAACACTGAAGCTTTCTTT. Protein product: CASSLDRLNTEAFF.

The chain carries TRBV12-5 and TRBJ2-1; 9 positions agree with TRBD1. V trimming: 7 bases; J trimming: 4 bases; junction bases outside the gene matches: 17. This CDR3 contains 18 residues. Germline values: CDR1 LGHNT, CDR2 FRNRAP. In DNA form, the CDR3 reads TGTGCTAGTGCCTCGGACAGGGGAAGGACTACGGGTTACAATGAGCAGTTCTTC. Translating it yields CASASDRGRTTGYNEQFF.

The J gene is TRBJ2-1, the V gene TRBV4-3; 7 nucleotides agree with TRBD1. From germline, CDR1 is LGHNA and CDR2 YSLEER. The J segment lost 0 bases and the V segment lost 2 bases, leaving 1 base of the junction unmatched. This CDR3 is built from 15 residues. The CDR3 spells CASSQRQGSYNEQFF. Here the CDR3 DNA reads TGCGCCAGCAGCCAACGACAGGGCTCCTACAATGAGCAGTTCTTC.

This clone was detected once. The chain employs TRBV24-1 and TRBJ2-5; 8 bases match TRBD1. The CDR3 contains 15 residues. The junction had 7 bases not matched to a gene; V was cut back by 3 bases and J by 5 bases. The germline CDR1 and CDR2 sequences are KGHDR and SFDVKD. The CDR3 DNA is TGTGCCACCAGTGATAATGGACAGGGATTGGAGACCCAGTACTTC. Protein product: CATSDNGQGLETQYF.

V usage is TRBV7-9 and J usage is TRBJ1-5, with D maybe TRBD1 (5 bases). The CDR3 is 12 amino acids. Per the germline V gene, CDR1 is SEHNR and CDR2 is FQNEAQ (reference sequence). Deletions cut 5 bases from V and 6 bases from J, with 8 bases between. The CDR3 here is CASSHGGQPQHF. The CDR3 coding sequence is TGTGCCAGCAGCCACGGGGGTCAGCCCCAGCATTTT.

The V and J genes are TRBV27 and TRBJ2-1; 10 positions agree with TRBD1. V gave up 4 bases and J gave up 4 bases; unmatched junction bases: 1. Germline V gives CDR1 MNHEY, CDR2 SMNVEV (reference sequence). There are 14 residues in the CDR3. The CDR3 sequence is CASSWTGGYNEQFF. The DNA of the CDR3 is TGTGCCAGCAGTTGGACAGGGGGATACAATGAGCAGTTCTTC.

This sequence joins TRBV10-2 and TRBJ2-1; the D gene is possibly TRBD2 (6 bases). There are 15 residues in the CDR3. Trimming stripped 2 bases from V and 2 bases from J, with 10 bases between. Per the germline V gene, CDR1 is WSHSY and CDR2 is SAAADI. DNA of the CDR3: TGCGCCAGCAGTGAGACTAGCCGAACCTACAATGAGCAGTTCTTC. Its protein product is CASSETSRTYNEQFF.

The CDR3 spells CASSLSGDEQYF. The CDR3 DNA sequence: TGTGCCAGCAGCTTATCAGGGGACGAGCAGTACTTC. The chain links TRBV13 to TRBJ2-7, with D possibly being TRBD1 (6 bases). The CDR3 sequence is 12 residues long. Germline V gene data show CDR1 as PRHDT and CDR2 as FYEKMQ (reference sequence). V was cut by 2 bases and J by 5 bases, with 7 bases left in between.

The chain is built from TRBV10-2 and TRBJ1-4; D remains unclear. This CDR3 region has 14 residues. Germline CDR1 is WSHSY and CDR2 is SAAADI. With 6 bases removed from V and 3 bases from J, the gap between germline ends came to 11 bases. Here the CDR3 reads CASRHEAANEKLFF. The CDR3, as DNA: TGCGCCAGCAGGCATGAAGCCGCTAATGAAAAACTGTTTTTT.

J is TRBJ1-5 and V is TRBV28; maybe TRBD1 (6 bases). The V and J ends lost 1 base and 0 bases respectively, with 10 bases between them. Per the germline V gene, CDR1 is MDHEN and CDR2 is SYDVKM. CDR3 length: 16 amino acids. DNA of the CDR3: TGTGCCAGCAGTTTATCGGGGACAACTAGCAATCAGCCCCAGCATTTT. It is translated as CASSLSGTTSNQPQHF.

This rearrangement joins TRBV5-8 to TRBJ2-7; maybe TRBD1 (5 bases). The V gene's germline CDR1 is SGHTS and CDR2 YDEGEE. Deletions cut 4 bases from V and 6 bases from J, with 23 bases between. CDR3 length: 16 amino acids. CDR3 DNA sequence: TGTGCCAGCAGCCAGCCCCGTCACAGAGCAGGGCGCGAGCAGTACTTC. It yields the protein CASSQPRHRAGREQYF.